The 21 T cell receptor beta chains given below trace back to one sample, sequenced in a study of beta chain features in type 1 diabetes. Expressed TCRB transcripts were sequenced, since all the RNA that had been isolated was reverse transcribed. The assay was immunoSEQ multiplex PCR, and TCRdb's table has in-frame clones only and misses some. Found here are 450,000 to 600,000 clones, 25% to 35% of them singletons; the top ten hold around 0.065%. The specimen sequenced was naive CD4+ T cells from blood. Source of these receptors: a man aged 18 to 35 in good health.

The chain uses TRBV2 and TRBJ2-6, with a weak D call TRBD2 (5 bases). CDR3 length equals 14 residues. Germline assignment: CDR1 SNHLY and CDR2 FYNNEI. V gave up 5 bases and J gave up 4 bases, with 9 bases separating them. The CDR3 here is CASSKDSGANVLTF. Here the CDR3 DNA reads TGTGCCAGCAGTAAGGACTCCGGGGCCAACGTCCTGACTTTC. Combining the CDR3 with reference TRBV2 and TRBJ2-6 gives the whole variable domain EPEVTQTPSHQVTQMGQEVILRCVPISNHLYFYWYRQILGQKVEFLVSFYNNEISEKSEIFDDQFSVERPDGSNFTLKIRSTKLEDSAMYFCASSKDSGANVLTFGAGSRLTVL.

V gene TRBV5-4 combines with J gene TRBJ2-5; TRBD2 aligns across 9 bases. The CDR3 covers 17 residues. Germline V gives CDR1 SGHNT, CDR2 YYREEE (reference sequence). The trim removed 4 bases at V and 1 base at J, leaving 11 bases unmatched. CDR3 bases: TGTGCCAGCAGCCCCGGTAAACGAGCGGGAGGCCAAGAGACCCAGTACTTC. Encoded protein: CASSPGKRAGGQETQYF. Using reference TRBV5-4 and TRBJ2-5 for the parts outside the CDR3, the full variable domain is ETGVTQSPTHLIKTRGQQVTLRCSSQSGHNTVSWYQQALGQGPQFIFQYYREEENGRGNFPPRFSGLQFPNYSSELNVNALELDDSALYLCASSPGKRAGGQETQYFGPGTRLLVL.

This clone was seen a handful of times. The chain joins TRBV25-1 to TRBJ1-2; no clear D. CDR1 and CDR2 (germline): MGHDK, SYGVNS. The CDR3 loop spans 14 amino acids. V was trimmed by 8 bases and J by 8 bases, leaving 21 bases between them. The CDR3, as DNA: TGTGCCAGCCAACCTGCGCCGGCAACGAAGGGCTACACCTTC. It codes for CASQPAPATKGYTF.

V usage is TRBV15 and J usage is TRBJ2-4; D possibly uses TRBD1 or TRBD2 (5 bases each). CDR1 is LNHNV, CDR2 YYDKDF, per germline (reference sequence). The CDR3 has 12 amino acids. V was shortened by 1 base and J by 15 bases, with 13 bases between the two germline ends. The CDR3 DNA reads TGTGCCACCAGCAGAGTGTGGGGGATCCCGTACTTC. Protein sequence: CATSRVWGIPYF.

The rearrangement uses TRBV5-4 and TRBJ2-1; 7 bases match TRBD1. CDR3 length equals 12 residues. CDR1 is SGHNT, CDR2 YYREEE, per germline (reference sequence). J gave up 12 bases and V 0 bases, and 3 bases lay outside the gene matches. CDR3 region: CASSLVAGGQFF. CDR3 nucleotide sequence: TGTGCCAGCAGCTTGGTAGCAGGGGGGCAGTTCTTC.

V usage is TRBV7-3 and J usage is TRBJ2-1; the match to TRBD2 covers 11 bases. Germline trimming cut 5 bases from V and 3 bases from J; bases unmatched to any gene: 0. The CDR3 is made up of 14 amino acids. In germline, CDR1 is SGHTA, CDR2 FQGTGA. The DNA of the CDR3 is TGTGCCAGCAGCCTAGCGGGAGGCTACAATGAGCAGTTCTTC. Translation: CASSLAGGYNEQFF.

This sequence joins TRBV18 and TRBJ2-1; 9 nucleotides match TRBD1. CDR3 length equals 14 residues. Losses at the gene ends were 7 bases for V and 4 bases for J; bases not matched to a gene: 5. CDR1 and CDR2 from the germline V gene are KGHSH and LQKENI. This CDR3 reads CASYRDRDYNEQFF. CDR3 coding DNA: TGTGCCAGCTATCGGGACAGGGATTACAATGAGCAGTTCTTC.

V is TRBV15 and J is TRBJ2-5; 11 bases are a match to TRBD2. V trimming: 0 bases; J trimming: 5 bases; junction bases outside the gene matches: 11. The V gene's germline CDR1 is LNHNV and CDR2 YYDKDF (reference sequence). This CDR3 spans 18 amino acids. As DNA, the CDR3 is TGTGCCACCAGCAGAGATCTGGCTAGCGGGAGGCATGAGGAGACCCAGTACTTC. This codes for CATSRDLASGRHEETQYF.

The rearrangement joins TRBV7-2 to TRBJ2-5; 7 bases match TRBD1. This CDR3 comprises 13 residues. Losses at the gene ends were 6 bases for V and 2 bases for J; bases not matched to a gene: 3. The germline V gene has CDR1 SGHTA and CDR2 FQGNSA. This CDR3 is CASRPTGQETQYF. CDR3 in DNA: TGTGCCAGCAGACCGACAGGGCAAGAGACCCAGTACTTC.

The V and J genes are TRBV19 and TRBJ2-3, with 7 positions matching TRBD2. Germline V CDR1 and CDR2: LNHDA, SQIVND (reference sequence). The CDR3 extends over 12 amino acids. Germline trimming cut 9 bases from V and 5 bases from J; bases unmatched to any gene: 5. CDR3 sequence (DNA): TGTGCCAGCTCGGGACTACTAGATACGCAGTATTTT. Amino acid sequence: CASSGLLDTQYF. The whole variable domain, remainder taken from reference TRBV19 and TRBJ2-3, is DGGITQSPKYLFRKEGQNVTLSCEQNLNHDAMYWYRQDPGQGLRLIYYSQIVNDFQKGDIAEGYSVSREKKESFPLTVTSAQKNPTAFYLCASSGLLDTQYFGPGTRLTVL.

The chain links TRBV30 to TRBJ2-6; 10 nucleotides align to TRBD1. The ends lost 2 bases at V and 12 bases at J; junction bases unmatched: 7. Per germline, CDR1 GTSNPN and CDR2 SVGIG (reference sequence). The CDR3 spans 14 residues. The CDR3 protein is CAWSKDRGHFVLTF. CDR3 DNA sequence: TGTGCCTGGAGTAAAGACAGGGGGCATTTCGTCCTGACTTTC.

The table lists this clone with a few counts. CDR3 sequence reads: CATSRWESGYTF. The CDR3 DNA reads as TGTGCCACCAGCAGATGGGAATCTGGCTACACCTTC. This chain connects TRBV15 to TRBJ1-2; D gene unclear. Trimming pared 2 bases from V and 7 bases from J, leaving 8 bases between. Germline V gene sequence: CDR1 LNHNV, CDR2 YYDKDF (reference sequence). The CDR3 length is 12 residues.

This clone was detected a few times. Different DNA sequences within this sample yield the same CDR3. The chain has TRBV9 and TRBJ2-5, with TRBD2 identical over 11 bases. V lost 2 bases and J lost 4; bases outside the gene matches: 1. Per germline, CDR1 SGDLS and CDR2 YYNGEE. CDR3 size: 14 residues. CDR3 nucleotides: TGTGCCAGCAGCGTCGGACTAGCGGGAGAGACCCAGTACTTC. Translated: CASSVGLAGETQYF.

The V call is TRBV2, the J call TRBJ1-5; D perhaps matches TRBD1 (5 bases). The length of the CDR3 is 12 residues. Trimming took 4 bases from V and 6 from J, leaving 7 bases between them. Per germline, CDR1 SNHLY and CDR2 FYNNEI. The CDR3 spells CASSGGTQPQHF. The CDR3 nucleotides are TGTGCCAGCAGTGGCGGGACTCAGCCCCAGCATTTT.

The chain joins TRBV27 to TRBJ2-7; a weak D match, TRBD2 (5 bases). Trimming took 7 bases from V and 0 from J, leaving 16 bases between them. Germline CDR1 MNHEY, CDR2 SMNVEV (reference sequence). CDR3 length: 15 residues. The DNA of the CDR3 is TGTGCCAGCACCCGGTCAGCGGTTAGCTCCTACGAGCAGTACTTC. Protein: CASTRSAVSSYEQYF.

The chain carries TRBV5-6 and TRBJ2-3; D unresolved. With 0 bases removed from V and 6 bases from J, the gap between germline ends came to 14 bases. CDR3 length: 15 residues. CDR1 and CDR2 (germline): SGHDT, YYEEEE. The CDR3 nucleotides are TGTGCCAGCAGCTTGGGAGCCCTCAAGGCGGATACGCAGTATTTT. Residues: CASSLGALKADTQYF. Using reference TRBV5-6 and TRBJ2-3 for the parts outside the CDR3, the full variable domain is DAGVTQSPTHLIKTRGQQVTLRCSPKSGHDTVSWYQQALGQGPQFIFQYYEEEERQRGNFPDRFSGHQFPNYSSELNVNALLLGDSALYLCASSLGALKADTQYFGPGTRLTVL.

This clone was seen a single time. CDR3 sequence reads: CASSPRDLNTDTQYF. The CDR3 nucleotides are TGTGCCAGCAGCCCCCGGGACTTAAACACAGATACGCAGTATTTT. V and J are TRBV11-1 and TRBJ2-3, with D tentatively TRBD2 (6 bases). CDR1 SGHAT and CDR2 FQDESV come from the germline V gene (reference sequence). Trimming pared 5 bases from V and 2 bases from J, leaving 14 bases between. CDR3 length: 15 residues.

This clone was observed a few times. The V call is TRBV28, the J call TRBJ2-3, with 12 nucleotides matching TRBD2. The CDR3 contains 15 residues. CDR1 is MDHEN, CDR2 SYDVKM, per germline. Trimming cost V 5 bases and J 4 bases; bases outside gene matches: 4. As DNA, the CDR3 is TGTGCCAGCAGTCAACTAGCGGGAGGCGCAGATACGCAGTATTTT. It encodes CASSQLAGGADTQYF.

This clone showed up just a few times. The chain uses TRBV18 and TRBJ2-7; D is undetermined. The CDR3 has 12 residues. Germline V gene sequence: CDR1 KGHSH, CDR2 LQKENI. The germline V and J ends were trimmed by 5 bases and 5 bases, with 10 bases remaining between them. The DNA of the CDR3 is TGTGCCAGCTCAGGACCTAGGGACGAGCAGTACTTC. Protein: CASSGPRDEQYF.

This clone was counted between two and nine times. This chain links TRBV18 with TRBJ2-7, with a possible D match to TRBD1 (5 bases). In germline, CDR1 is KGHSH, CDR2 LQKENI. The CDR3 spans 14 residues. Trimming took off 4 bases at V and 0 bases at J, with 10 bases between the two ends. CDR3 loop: CASSHTGTSYEQYF. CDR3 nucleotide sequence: TGTGCCAGCTCACATACAGGAACCTCCTACGAGCAGTACTTC.

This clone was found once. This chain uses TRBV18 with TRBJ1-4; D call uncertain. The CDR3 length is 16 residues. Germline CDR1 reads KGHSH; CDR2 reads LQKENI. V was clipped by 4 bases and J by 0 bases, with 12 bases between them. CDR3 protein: CASSLSRLATNEKLFF. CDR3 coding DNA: TGTGCCAGCTCACTTTCAAGGCTTGCAACTAATGAAAAACTGTTTTTT.